This entry concerns a single T cell receptor beta chain. Two consecutive negative NP/OP PCR tests, clearance, or resolved symptoms defined Cohort 3 recovery. Using immunoSEQ multiplex PCR, the repertoire was profiled, and TCRdb retains in-frame clones only, with some absent. The repertoire holds about 280,000 clones, with about 85% as singletons. The data originate from a study of blood T cell repertoires in COVID-19. CDR1 is SQVTM and CDR2 is ANQGSEA in the germline V gene. The CDR3 consists of 14 residues. Trimming pared 3 bases from V and 0 bases from J, leaving 11 bases between. The receptor was derived from a woman aged 50 to 60 who had recovered from COVID-19. The chain carries TRBV29-1 and TRBJ1-1; no definite D call. Sequencing input: PBMCs or T cells enriched from blood (not recorded which). The CDR3 here is CSVETSGMNTEAFF. For the CDR3, the DNA is TGCAGCGTTGAGACGAGCGGAATGAACACTGAAGCTTTCTTT.